This is a list of T cell receptor beta chains from one sample in a study of PD-1 blockade in mismatch repair-deficient tumors. Assay: immunoSEQ multiplex PCR; the TCRdb copy retains only in-frame clones and omits some. The sample lists about 51,000 clones, 81% occurring once. Sequencing was performed on peripheral blood, taken about 20 weeks after starting pembrolizumab. These receptors were taken from an adult with mismatch repair-deficient cancer. The CDR3 runs from the conserved cysteine through the conserved F or W. The D gene is left open where the match is weak. Only some rows state a clone size, as once, few, many or a class for expanded clones.

j_gene	v_gene	d_gene	abundance	CDR3aa	CDR3nt
TRBJ2-1	TRBV9	TRBD1	.	CASSDAGDRGSYNEQFF	TGTGCCAGCAGCGACGCCGGGGACAGGGGCTCCTACAATGAGCAGTTCTTC
TRBJ2-5	TRBV4-3	.	.	CASSQGAGSETQYF	TGCGCCAGCAGCCAAGGCGCTGGGTCAGAGACCCAGTACTTC
TRBJ2-1	TRBV5-8	.	.	CASSFRGYEQFF	TGTGCCAGCAGCTTTAGGGGATATGAGCAGTTCTTC
TRBJ1-2	TRBV7-2	TRBD1	once	CASSLTGTVYGYTF	TGTGCCAGCAGCTTGACAGGGACGGTCTATGGCTACACCTTC
TRBJ2-7	TRBV14	.	medium-sized	CASSQWWEQYF	TGTGCCAGCAGCCAATGGTGGGAGCAGTACTTC
TRBJ2-5	TRBV11-2	TRBD2	.	CASSLTTSGGQETQYF	TGTGCCAGCAGCTTGACGACTAGCGGGGGTCAAGAGACCCAGTACTTC
TRBJ2-1	TRBV30	TRBD2	.	CACLTSGRDEQFF	TGTGCCTGCCTGACTAGCGGGAGGGATGAGCAGTTCTTC
TRBJ2-5	TRBV5-6	.	.	CASTPMGQGTIQYF	TGTGCCAGCACCCCGATGGGGCAGGGGACGATCCAGTACTTC
TRBJ2-5	TRBV10-3	.	.	CAIRSNRAIGETQYF	TGTGCCATCAGATCCAACAGGGCGATCGGGGAGACCCAGTACTTC
TRBJ1-2	TRBV10-3	TRBD1	.	CAISETGGGDGYTF	TGTGCCATCAGTGAAACAGGGGGCGGGGATGGCTACACCTTC
TRBJ2-1	TRBV9	.	.	CASSVRDLRNEQFF	TGTGCCAGCAGCGTAAGGGACTTACGCAATGAGCAGTTCTTC
TRBJ2-2	TRBV19	TRBD1	medium-sized	CASNPGTGGSGELFF	TGTGCCAGTAACCCTGGGACAGGGGGTTCCGGGGAGCTGTTTTTT
TRBJ1-1	TRBV5-3	.	few	CARSYPGRGEAFF	TGTGCCAGAAGCTATCCGGGGCGGGGTGAAGCTTTCTTT
TRBJ2-3	TRBV5-1	.	once	CASSLVPTAGSTDTQYF	TGCGCCAGCAGCTTAGTCCCGACAGCGGGCAGCACAGATACGCAGTATTTT
TRBJ2-7	TRBV7-6	TRBD2	.	CASSGLAGGMGEQYF	TGTGCCAGCAGCGGACTAGCGGGAGGGATGGGCGAGCAGTACTTC
TRBJ2-7	TRBV9	.	.	CASSVVSGAGYEQYF	TGTGCCAGCAGCGTAGTATCCGGTGCGGGGTACGAGCAGTACTTC
TRBJ1-3	TRBV6-5	.	.	CASSSPARRTIYF	TGTGCCAGCAGTTCACCAGCCCGACGCACCATATATTTT
TRBJ2-1	TRBV10-3	TRBD2	.	CAISESGSGIGNEQFF	TGTGCCATCAGTGAGTCGGGTAGCGGGATCGGAAATGAGCAGTTCTTC
TRBJ2-1	TRBV7-6	TRBD1	once	CASSAGQGLVDEQFF	TGTGCCAGCAGCGCGGGACAGGGTTTAGTTGATGAGCAGTTCTTC
TRBJ2-2	TRBV7-7	.	.	CASSWGAAGNTGELFF	TGTGCTAGCAGCTGGGGGGCGGCGGGGAACACCGGGGAGCTGTTTTTT
TRBJ1-2	TRBV30	.	once	CAWSPQTGTKRGYGYTF	TGTGCCTGGAGTCCTCAAACAGGGACTAAGAGGGGCTATGGCTACACCTTC
TRBJ1-5	TRBV12-5	TRBD1	.	CASGLVLGQGVSNQPQHF	TGTGCTAGTGGTTTGGTACTAGGACAGGGGGTTAGCAATCAGCCCCAGCATTTT
TRBJ2-5	TRBV5-4	.	.	CASSLGGLGSRETQYF	TGTGCCAGCAGCTTGGGCGGGTTGGGGTCGCGGGAGACCCAGTACTTC
TRBJ1-1	TRBV5-1	.	.	CASSSDKINMNTEAFF	TGCGCCAGCAGCTCTGACAAGATTAACATGAACACTGAAGCTTTCTTT
TRBJ1-3	TRBV7-6	.	.	CASSLGHGGRRGNTIYF	TGTGCCAGCAGCCTAGGACATGGAGGCAGACGTGGAAACACCATATATTTT
TRBJ2-2	TRBV7-9	TRBD2	.	CASSFTSGRVVGELFF	TGTGCCAGCAGCTTCACAAGCGGGAGGGTCGTCGGGGAGCTGTTTTTT
TRBJ1-5	TRBV7-8	.	.	CASSPGNNQPQHF	TGTGCCAGCAGCCCAGGAAACAATCAGCCCCAGCATTTT
TRBJ2-3	TRBV9	.	.	CASSVASTDTQYF	TGTGCCAGCAGCGTCGCATCCACAGATACGCAGTATTTT
TRBJ2-3	TRBV6-5	.	.	CASSHTRDTQYF	TGCGCCTCCTCCCACACCCGGGATACGCAGTATTTT
TRBJ1-1	TRBV19	TRBD1	.	CASMETGGTEAFF	TGTGCCAGTATGGAGACAGGGGGAACTGAAGCTTTCTTT
TRBJ1-3	TRBV30	.	few	CAWSPHRVGSLSGNTIYF	TGTGCCTGGAGTCCACACAGGGTCGGCTCTCTCTCTGGAAACACCATATATTTT
TRBJ1-4	TRBV30	.	.	CACMRGQRTNEKLFF	TGTGCCTGCATGCGGGGCCAACGAACTAATGAAAAACTGTTTTTT
TRBJ2-3	TRBV9	.	.	CASSAGSGPDTQYF	TGTGCCAGCAGCGCCGGTAGCGGTCCAGATACGCAGTATTTT
TRBJ1-3	TRBV6-5	.	.	CASSPNGGSGNTIYF	TGTGCCAGCAGCCCCAATGGGGGCTCTGGAAACACCATATATTTT
TRBJ2-3	TRBV28	.	.	CASTSATDTQYF	TGTGCCAGCACCTCCGCAACCGATACGCAGTATTTT
TRBJ2-3	TRBV7-9	TRBD2	once	CASSLGGVSGGSTDTQYF	TGTGCCAGCAGCTTAGGAGGGGTGAGCGGGGGAAGCACAGATACGCAGTATTTT
TRBJ2-7	TRBV5-6	TRBD1	once	CASSSGTGPYEQYF	TGTGCCAGCAGCTCCGGGACAGGGCCCTACGAGCAGTACTTC
TRBJ2-3	TRBV23-1	.	.	CASSPKTGLTSTDTQYF	TGCGCCAGCAGTCCCAAGACAGGACTAACTAGCACAGATACGCAGTATTTT
TRBJ1-1	TRBV5-5	.	.	CASSINRQDNTEAFF	TGTGCCAGCAGCATCAATCGACAGGATAACACTGAAGCTTTCTTT
TRBJ2-7	TRBV5-5	TRBD2	.	CASTYRLAGAYEQYF	TGTGCCAGCACCTACCGCCTAGCGGGAGCCTACGAGCAGTACTTC
TRBJ1-1	TRBV2	.	.	CASTESVRGTEAFF	TGTGCCAGCACCGAATCGGTTAGGGGCACTGAAGCTTTCTTT
TRBJ2-1	TRBV5-1	TRBD2	.	CASSLKLAGVNEQFF	TGCGCCAGCAGCTTGAAACTAGCGGGAGTGAATGAGCAGTTCTTC
TRBJ1-4	TRBV20-1	.	.	CSAGDEKLFF	TGCAGTGCCGGGGACGAAAAACTGTTTTTT
TRBJ1-2	TRBV9	.	.	CASSVATIGGLEGGYTF	TGTGCCAGCAGCGTAGCTACAATCGGAGGGCTGGAGGGTGGCTACACCTTC
TRBJ1-1	TRBV19	.	.	CASRLTGDTEAFF	TGTGCCAGTAGGCTGACAGGCGACACTGAAGCTTTCTTT
TRBJ2-5	TRBV4-1	.	.	CASSPDSTGEETQYF	TGCGCCAGCAGCCCCGATTCGACAGGAGAAGAGACCCAGTACTTC
TRBJ2-1	TRBV10-3	TRBD2	.	CAISSGTIGEQFF	TGTGCCATCAGTAGCGGGACTATAGGTGAGCAGTTCTTC
TRBJ2-1	TRBV11-1	TRBD2	.	CASSLEGLAGYNEQFF	TGTGCCAGCAGCCTAGAGGGACTAGCGGGGTACAATGAGCAGTTCTTC
TRBJ2-3	TRBV7-2	.	few	CASSKNLNQGYF	TGTGCCAGCAGCAAAAACCTAAATCAGGGGTATTTT
TRBJ1-4	TRBV15	TRBD1	few	CATSRAGQGSEKLFF	TGTGCCACCAGCAGAGCGGGACAGGGCAGTGAAAAACTGTTTTTT
TRBJ1-5	TRBV27	.	once	CASSLFSPTHSNQPQHF	TGTGCCAGCAGTTTATTTTCACCGACCCATAGCAATCAGCCCCAGCATTTT
TRBJ2-2	TRBV7-9	.	.	CASTGSYTGELFF	TGTGCCAGCACCGGTTCCTACACCGGGGAGCTGTTTTTT
TRBJ1-2	TRBV27	.	.	CASSIAGEAYYGYTF	TGTGCCAGCAGTATCGCCGGGGAGGCTTACTATGGCTACACCTTC
TRBJ2-1	TRBV7-9	.	.	CASMPGLTYNEQFF	TGTGCCAGCATGCCTGGACTAACCTACAATGAGCAGTTCTTC
TRBJ1-1	TRBV7-8	.	.	CASSRSRSPTEAFF	TGTGCCAGCAGCCGTTCAAGAAGTCCCACTGAAGCTTTCTTT
TRBJ2-1	TRBV7-9	.	.	CASSLYSSRLSYNEQFF	TGTGCCAGCAGCTTGTACTCTAGCAGGCTCTCCTACAATGAGCAGTTCTTC
TRBJ2-2	TRBV11-3	TRBD2	.	CASATSGANTGELFF	TGTGCCAGCGCTACTAGCGGAGCGAACACCGGGGAGCTGTTTTTT
TRBJ1-2	TRBV11-2	.	once	CASSAGWANYGYTF	TGTGCCAGCAGCGCGGGGTGGGCTAACTATGGCTACACCTTC